This entry concerns a single T cell receptor (beta chain). This sample is drawn from a study of T cell changes during pregnancy in multiple sclerosis. Using immunoSEQ multiplex PCR, the repertoire was profiled, and TCRdb retains in-frame clones only, with some absent. The sample includes 45,000 to 60,000 clones, 93% seen only once; the top ten take under 2%. CDR1 MDHEN and CDR2 SYDVKM come from the germline V gene. This CDR3 region has 15 residues. V lost 8 bases to trimming and J lost 2 bases, with 18 bases between them. The clonotype was recovered from a female donor with multiple sclerosis, enrolled in a pregnancy study. The chain couples TRBV28 to TRBJ1-1, with a tentative D call TRBD1 (6 bases). The input for sequencing was peripheral blood, taken in the second trimester of pregnancy. The CDR3 is CASLGGAKRNTEAFF. The CDR3 DNA reads as TGTGCCAGCTTAGGGGGGGCGAAACGTAACACTGAAGCTTTCTTT.